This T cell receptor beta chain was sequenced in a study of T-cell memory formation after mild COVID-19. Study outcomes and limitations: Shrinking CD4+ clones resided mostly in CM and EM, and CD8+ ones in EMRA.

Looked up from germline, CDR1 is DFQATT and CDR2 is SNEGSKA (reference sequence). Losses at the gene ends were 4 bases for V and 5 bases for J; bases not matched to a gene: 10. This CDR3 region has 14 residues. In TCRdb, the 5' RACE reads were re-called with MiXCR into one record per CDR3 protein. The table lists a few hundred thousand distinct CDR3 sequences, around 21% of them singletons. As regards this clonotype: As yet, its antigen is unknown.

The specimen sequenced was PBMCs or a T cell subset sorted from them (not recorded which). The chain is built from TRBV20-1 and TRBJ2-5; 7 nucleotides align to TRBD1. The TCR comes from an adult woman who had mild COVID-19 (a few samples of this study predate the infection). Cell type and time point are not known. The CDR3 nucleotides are TGCAGTGCTACGGACAGGACCCCGGGGGAGACCCAGTACTTC. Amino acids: CSATDRTPGETQYF.